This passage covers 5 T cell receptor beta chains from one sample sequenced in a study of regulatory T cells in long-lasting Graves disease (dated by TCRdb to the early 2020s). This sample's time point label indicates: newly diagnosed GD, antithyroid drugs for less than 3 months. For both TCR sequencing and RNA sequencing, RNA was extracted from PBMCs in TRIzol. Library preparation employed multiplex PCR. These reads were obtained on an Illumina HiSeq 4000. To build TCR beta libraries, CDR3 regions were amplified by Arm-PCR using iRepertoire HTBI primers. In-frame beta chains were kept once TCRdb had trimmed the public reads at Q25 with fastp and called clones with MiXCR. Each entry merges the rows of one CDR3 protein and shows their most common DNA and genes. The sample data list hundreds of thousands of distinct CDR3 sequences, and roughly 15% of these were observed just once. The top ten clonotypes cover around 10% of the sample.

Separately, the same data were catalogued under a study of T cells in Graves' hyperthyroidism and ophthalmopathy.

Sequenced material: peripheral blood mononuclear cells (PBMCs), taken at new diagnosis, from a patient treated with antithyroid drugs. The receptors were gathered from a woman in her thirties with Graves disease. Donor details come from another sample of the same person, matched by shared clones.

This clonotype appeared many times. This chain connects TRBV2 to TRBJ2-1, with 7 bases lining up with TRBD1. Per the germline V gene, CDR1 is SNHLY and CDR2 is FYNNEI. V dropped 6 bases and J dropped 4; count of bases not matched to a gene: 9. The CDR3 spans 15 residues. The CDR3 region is CASSKGTVSYNEQFF. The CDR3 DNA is TGTGCCAGCAGCAAAGGGACAGTGAGTTACAATGAGCAGTTCTTC. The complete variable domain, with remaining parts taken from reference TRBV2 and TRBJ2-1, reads EPEVTQTPSHQVTQMGQEVILRCVPISNHLYFYWYRQILGQKVEFLVSFYNNEISEKSEIFDDQFSVERPDGSNFTLKIRSTKLEDSAMYFCASSKGTVSYNEQFFGPGTRLTVL.

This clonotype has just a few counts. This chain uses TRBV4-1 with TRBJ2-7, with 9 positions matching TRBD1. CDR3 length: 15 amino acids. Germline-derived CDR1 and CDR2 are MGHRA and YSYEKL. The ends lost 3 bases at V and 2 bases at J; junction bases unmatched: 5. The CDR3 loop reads CASSHRDREAYEQYF. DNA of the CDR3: TGCGCCAGCAGCCACCGGGACAGGGAAGCCTACGAGCAGTACTTC.

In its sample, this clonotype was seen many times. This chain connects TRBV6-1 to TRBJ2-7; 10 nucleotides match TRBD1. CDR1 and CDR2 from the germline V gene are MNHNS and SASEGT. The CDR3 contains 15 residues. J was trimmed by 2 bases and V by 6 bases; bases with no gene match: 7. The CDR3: CASSNRDRGTYEQYF. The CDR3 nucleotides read TGTGCCAGCAGCAACCGGGACAGGGGTACCTACGAGCAGTACTTC.

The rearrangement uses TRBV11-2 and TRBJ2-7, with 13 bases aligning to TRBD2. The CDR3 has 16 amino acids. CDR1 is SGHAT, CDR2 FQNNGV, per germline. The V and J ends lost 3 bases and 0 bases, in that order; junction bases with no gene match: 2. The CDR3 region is CASSLGLAGSSYEQYF. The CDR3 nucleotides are TGTGCCAGCAGCTTGGGACTAGCGGGAAGCTCCTACGAGCAGTACTTC.

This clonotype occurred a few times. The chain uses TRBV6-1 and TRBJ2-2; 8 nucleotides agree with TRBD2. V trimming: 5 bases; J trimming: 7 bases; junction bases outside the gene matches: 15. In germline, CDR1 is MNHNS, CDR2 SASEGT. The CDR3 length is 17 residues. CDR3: CASSRGAGVIPSGELFF. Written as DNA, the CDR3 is TGTGCCAGCAGTCGAGGAGCGGGAGTGATTCCTAGCGGGGAGCTGTTTTTT.